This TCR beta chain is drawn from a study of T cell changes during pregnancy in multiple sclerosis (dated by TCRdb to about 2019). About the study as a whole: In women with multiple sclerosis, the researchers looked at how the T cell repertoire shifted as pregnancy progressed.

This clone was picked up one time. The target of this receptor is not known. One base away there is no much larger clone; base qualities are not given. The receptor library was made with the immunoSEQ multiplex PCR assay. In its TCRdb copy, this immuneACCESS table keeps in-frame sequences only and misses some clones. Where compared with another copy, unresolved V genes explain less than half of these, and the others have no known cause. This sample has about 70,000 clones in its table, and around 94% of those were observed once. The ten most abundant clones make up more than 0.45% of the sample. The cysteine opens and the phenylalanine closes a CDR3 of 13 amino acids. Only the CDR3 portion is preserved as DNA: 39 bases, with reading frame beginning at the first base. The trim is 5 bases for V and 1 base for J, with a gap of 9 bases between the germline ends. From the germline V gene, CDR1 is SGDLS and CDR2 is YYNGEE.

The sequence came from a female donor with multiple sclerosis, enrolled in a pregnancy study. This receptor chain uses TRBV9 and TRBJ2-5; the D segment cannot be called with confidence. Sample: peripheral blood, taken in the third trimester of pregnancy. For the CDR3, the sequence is CASSSGLQETQYF. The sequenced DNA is TGTGCCAGCAGTTCAGGTCTCCAAGAGACCCAGTACTTC.